This entry lists 18 T cell receptor beta chains sequenced from one sample in a study of Graves' ophthalmopathy and Graves' hyperthyroidism. Amplified TCR beta CDR3 regions were obtained using RNA transcripts as template. HTBI-primed RT-PCR formed the first round, and a multiplex PCR formed the second. TCRdb used MiXCR to reprocess the multiplex PCR reads, holding one entry per CDR3 protein. The sample gives 650,000 to 900,000 distinct CDR3 sequences, 40% of which show up once; about 40% is in the top ten. The sample was peripheral blood. These TCRs come from an adult man with Graves' ophthalmopathy.

This clonotype occurred many times. The V and J genes are TRBV24-1 and TRBJ2-2; no definite D call. The CDR3 is 16 amino acids. The ends were cut back, 4 bases at V and 3 bases at J, with 14 bases in the middle. From germline, CDR1 is KGHDR and CDR2 SFDVKD. As DNA, the CDR3 is TGTGCCACCAGTGAGACTGGGTCCACTTACACCGGGGAGCTGTTTTTT. Its protein is CATSETGSTYTGELFF.

The J gene is TRBJ2-5, the V gene TRBV7-2, with 11 bases that match TRBD2. From germline, CDR1 is SGHTA and CDR2 FQGNSA. The CDR3 runs to 15 residues. Germline trimming cut 5 bases from V and 5 bases from J; bases unmatched to any gene: 7. The CDR3 DNA reads TGTGCCAGCAGCATTAGCGGGGGGGCCCGGGAGACCCAGTACTTC. Its translation is CASSISGGARETQYF.

V is TRBV2 and J is TRBJ2-7; TRBD1 might be the D (5 bases). The CDR3 loop spans 14 amino acids. Trimming pared 5 bases from V and 1 base from J, leaving 12 bases between. CDR1 is SNHLY, CDR2 FYNNEI, per germline. The DNA of the CDR3 is TGTGCCAGCAGTCAGGCCAGGGTGTCCTACGAGCAGTACTTC. Its protein is CASSQARVSYEQYF.

This clonotype was observed once. The rearrangement links TRBV29-1 to TRBJ1-1, with a tentative D call TRBD1 (6 bases). Germline CDR1 reads SQVTM; CDR2 reads ANQGSEA. The CDR3 has 12 residues. Deletions cut 3 bases from V and 9 bases from J, with 14 bases between. CDR3 sequence (DNA): TGCAGCGTTGATCTGCGGGGGGGCCAAGCTTTCTTT. It codes for CSVDLRGGQAFF. The complete variable domain, with remaining parts taken from reference TRBV29-1 and TRBJ1-1, reads SAVISQKPSRDICQRGTSLTIQCQVDSQVTMMFWYRQQPGQSLTLIATANQGSEATYESGFVIDKFPISRPNLTFSTLTVSNMSPEDSSIYLCSVDLRGGQAFFGQGTRLTVV.

The gene calls are TRBV7-2 and TRBJ2-7; D possibly corresponds to TRBD2 (5 bases). CDR3 length: 15 residues. Germline V gives CDR1 SGHTA, CDR2 FQGNSA. V lost 0 bases and J 7 bases, leaving 16 bases between the germline ends. DNA of the CDR3: TGTGCCAGCAGCTTAGCTTCGGGGAGTGGTCGGGAGCAGTACTTC. It encodes CASSLASGSGREQYF.

This clonotype was seen only a few times. This chain links TRBV6-4 with TRBJ1-1; D might be TRBD1 (6 bases). V lost 7 bases to trimming and J lost 4 bases, with 13 bases between them. The CDR3 is 13 residues long. Germline assignment: CDR1 MRHNA and CDR2 SNTAGT. The CDR3 DNA is TGTGCCAGCACCATCAGAGGGGGCACTGAAGCTTTCTTT. It is translated as CASTIRGGTEAFF.

The chain links TRBV10-2 to TRBJ1-1; a weak D match, TRBD1 (6 bases). The V and J ends lost 3 bases and 1 base respectively, with 12 bases between them. The CDR3 has 15 residues. The germline V gene encodes CDR1 WSHSY and CDR2 SAAADI. Written as DNA, the CDR3 is TGCGCCAGCAGTGACGACAGGTCTGGGAACACTGAAGCTTTCTTT. The encoded protein is CASSDDRSGNTEAFF.

The J gene is TRBJ1-1, the V gene TRBV30, with TRBD1 as a possible D gene (5 bases). The germline V gene has CDR1 GTSNPN and CDR2 SVGIG (reference sequence). This CDR3 has 11 amino acids. The germline V and J ends were trimmed by 0 bases and 8 bases, with 7 bases remaining between them. DNA for the CDR3: TGTGCCTGGAGTGTAACAGGAGAAGCTTTCTTT. Translation: CAWSVTGEAFF.

This clonotype was picked up a small number of times. This sequence joins TRBV7-2 and TRBJ2-7; D gene ambiguous. The V and J ends lost 6 bases and 1 base respectively, with 16 bases between them. The CDR3 is made up of 15 amino acids. Looked up from germline, CDR1 is SGHTA and CDR2 is FQGNSA. The CDR3 here is CASSRDVERSYEQYF. CDR3 coding DNA: TGTGCCAGCAGTCGCGACGTAGAGCGATCCTACGAGCAGTACTTC.

The chain is built from TRBV29-1 and TRBJ2-7, with 8 bases identical to TRBD1. CDR1 is SQVTM, CDR2 ANQGSEA, per germline. The CDR3 consists of 11 residues. V lost 7 bases, J lost 6 bases, and 5 bases stayed unmatched. Written as DNA, the CDR3 is TGCAGCGAAGACAGGGGTGGCGAGCAGTACTTC. This encodes CSEDRGGEQYF.

The V and J genes are TRBV6-5 and TRBJ2-7; D perhaps matches TRBD1 (5 bases). V lost 2 bases, J lost 3 bases, and 11 bases lay in between. The CDR3 is 14 residues long. Germline V CDR1 and CDR2: MNHEY, SVGAGI. CDR3 protein: CASSYERQIYEQYF. CDR3 coding DNA: TGTGCCAGCAGTTACGAACGACAGATCTACGAGCAGTACTTC.

The rearrangement joins TRBV28 to TRBJ1-1; maybe TRBD1 (5 bases). The length of the CDR3 is 13 residues. In germline, CDR1 is MDHEN, CDR2 SYDVKM. V lost 3 bases and J 5 bases, leaving 10 bases between the germline ends. The CDR3 bases are TGTGCCAGCAGTTTTGCAGGGAGGACTGAAGCTTTCTTT. It specifies CASSFAGRTEAFF.

The gene calls are TRBV18 and TRBJ2-7; D not certain. V lost 1 base and J 0 bases, leaving 10 bases between the germline ends. Germline CDR1 and CDR2: KGHSH and LQKENI. The length of the CDR3 is 15 residues. DNA for the CDR3: TGTGCCAGCTCACCACAGGGTTTTGACTCCTACGAGCAGTACTTC. Amino acids: CASSPQGFDSYEQYF.

The chain combines TRBV29-1 with TRBJ2-7, with 8 bases lining up with TRBD2. V lost 7 bases and J lost 1; bases outside the gene matches: 3. Germline assignment: CDR1 SQVTM and CDR2 ANQGSEA. The CDR3 contains 12 residues. The CDR3 nucleotides read TGCAGCGGAGGCGGGGGGTCCTACGAGCAGTACTTC. Translation gives CSGGGGSYEQYF.

This clonotype was observed a single time. V is TRBV20-1 and J is TRBJ1-5, with 9 bases lining up with TRBD1. The ends lost 4 bases at V and 1 base at J; junction bases unmatched: 11. Germline V gene sequence: CDR1 DFQATT, CDR2 SNEGSKA (reference sequence). The CDR3 spans 17 residues. The CDR3 coding sequence is TGCAGTGCTACGCCGTCTGGGACAGGGAACAGCAATCAGCCCCAGCATTTT. It encodes CSATPSGTGNSNQPQHF.

The chain employs TRBV7-3 and TRBJ2-5; D gene unclear. Germline V lookup: CDR1 SGHTA, CDR2 FQGTGA. With 2 bases removed from V and 5 bases from J, the gap between germline ends came to 9 bases. The CDR3 has 13 residues. Here the CDR3 reads CASSLFAAETQYF. In DNA form, the CDR3 reads TGTGCCAGCAGCTTATTTGCGGCTGAGACCCAGTACTTC. The whole variable domain, remainder taken from reference TRBV7-3 and TRBJ2-5, is GAGVSQTPSNKVTEKGKYVELRCDPISGHTALYWYRQSLGQGPEFLIYFQGTGAADDSGLPNDRFFAVRPEGSVSTLKIQRTERGDSAVYLCASSLFAAETQYFGPGTRLLVL.

This clonotype was detected many times. The J gene is TRBJ1-1, the V gene TRBV2; 9 bases match TRBD1. The germline V gene has CDR1 SNHLY and CDR2 FYNNEI. Unmatched junction bases numbered 14, after V lost 6 bases and J lost 3 bases. This CDR3 region has 17 residues. The CDR3 region has the DNA TGTGCCAGCAGGCGGGACAGGGAGAAGATAGGGTACACTGAAGCTTTCTTT. It translates to CASRRDREKIGYTEAFF.

This clonotype was seen a handful of times. The chain couples TRBV4-1 to TRBJ2-7; no definite D call. CDR1 and CDR2 (germline): MGHRA, YSYEKL. The CDR3 extends over 14 amino acids. Trimming pared 1 base from V and 1 base from J, leaving 8 bases between. The CDR3 DNA is TGCGCCAGCAGCCAAGTATCCGAGTCCTACGAGCAGTACTTC. Protein: CASSQVSESYEQYF.